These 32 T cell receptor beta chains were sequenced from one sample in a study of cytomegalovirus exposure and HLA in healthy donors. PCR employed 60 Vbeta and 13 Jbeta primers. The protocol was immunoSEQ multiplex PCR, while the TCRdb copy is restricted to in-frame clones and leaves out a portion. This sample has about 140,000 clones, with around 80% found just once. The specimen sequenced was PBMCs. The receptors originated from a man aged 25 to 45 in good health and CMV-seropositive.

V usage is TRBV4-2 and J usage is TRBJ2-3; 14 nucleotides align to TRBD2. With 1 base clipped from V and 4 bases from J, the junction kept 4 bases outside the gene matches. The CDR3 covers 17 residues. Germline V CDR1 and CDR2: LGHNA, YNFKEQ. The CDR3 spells CASSQAKGLAGADTQYF. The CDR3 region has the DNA TGTGCCAGCAGCCAAGCCAAGGGACTAGCGGGAGCAGATACGCAGTATTTT.

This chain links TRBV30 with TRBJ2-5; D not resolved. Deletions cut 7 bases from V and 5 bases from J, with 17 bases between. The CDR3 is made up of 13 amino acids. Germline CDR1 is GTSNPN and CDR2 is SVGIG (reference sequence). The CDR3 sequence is CASQSQVHETQYF. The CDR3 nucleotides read TGTGCCTCTCAATCTCAGGTCCACGAGACCCAGTACTTC.

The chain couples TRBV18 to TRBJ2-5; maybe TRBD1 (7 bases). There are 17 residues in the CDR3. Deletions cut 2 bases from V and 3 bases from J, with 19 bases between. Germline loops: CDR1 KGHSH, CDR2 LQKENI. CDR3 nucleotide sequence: TGTGCCAGCTCACCATACACCAGAGGCAGGGGGGAAGAGACCCAGTACTTC. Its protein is CASSPYTRGRGEETQYF.

CDR3 protein: CASSPHLGDGYEQYF. The CDR3 DNA reads as TGTGCCAGCAGCCCCCATCTTGGTGACGGGTACGAGCAGTACTTC. This chain links TRBV9 with TRBJ2-5; D not certain. The DNA end is more similar to TRBJ2-7, so the J call may be wrong. Germline V gene lookup returns CDR1 SGDLS and CDR2 YYNGEE. There are 15 residues in the CDR3.

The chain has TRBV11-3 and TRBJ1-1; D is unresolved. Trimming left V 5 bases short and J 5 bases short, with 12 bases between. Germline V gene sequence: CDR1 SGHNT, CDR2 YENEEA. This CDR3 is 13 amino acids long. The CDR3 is CASSPRLETEAFF. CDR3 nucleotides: TGTGCCAGCAGCCCGCGGTTAGAAACTGAAGCTTTCTTT.

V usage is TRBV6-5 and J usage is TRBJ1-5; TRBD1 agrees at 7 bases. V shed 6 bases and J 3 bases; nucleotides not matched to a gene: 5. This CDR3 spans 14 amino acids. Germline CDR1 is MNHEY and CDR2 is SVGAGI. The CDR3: CASSLGQINQPQHF. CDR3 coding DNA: TGTGCCAGCAGCCTGGGACAGATCAATCAGCCCCAGCATTTT.

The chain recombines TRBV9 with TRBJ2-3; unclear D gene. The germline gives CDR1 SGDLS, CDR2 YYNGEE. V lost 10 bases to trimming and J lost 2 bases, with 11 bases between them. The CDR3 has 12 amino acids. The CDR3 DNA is TGTGCCCAAAATGAGGTCACAGATACGCAGTATTTT. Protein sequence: CAQNEVTDTQYF.

CDR3 coding DNA: TGTGCCAGCAGCTTTTTTAGATCCGAGCAGTACTTC. Translating it yields CASSFFRSEQYF. V and J are TRBV7-2 and TRBJ2-7; no definite D call. This CDR3 comprises 12 residues. Looked up from germline, CDR1 is SGHTA and CDR2 is FQGNSA. V was clipped by 3 bases and J by 6 bases, with 9 bases between them. The full variable domain, rest sourced from reference TRBV7-2 and TRBJ2-7, is GAGVSQSPSNKVTEKGKDVELRCDPISGHTALYWYRQSLGQGLEFLIYFQGNSAPDKSGLPSDRFSAERTGGSVSTLTIQRTQQEDSAVYLCASSFFRSEQYFGPGTRLTVT.

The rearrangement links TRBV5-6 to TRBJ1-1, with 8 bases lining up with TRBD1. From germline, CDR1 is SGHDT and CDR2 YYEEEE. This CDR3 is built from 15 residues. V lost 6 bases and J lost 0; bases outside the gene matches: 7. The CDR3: CASINWGQVNTEAFF. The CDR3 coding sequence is TGTGCCAGCATCAATTGGGGACAGGTGAACACTGAAGCTTTCTTT.

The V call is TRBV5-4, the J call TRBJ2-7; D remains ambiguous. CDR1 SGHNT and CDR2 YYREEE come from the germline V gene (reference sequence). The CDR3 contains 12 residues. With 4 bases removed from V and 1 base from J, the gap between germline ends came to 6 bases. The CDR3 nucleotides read TGTGCCAGCAGCGAGGAGTCCTACGAGCAGTACTTC. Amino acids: CASSEESYEQYF. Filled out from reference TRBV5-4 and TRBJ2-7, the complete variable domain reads ETGVTQSPTHLIKTRGQQVTLRCSSQSGHNTVSWYQQALGQGPQFIFQYYREEENGRGNFPPRFSGLQFPNYSSELNVNALELDDSALYLCASSEESYEQYFGPGTRLTVT.

The CDR3 reads CASSTRGGPSNEQFF. DNA for the CDR3: TGTGCCAGCAGTACCCGGGGGGGCCCTTCCAATGAGCAGTTCTTC. This chain links TRBV6-5 with TRBJ2-1; 8 bases fit TRBD2. In germline, CDR1 is MNHEY, CDR2 SVGAGI. V dropped 5 bases and J dropped 6; count of bases not matched to a gene: 9. The CDR3 loop spans 15 amino acids.

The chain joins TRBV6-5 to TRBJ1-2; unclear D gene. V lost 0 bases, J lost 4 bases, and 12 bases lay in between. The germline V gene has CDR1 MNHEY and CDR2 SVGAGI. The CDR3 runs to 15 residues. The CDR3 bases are TGTGCCAGCAGTTACTCGCCTGGGAGGTCCTATGGCTACACCTTC. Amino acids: CASSYSPGRSYGYTF.

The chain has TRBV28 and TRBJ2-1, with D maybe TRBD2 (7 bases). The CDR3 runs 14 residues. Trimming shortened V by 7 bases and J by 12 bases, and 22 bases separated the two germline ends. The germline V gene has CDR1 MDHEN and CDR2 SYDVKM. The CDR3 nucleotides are TGTGCCAGCACCAGTTTAGGGGGGGACGAACGGCAGTTCTTC. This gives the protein CASTSLGGDERQFF.

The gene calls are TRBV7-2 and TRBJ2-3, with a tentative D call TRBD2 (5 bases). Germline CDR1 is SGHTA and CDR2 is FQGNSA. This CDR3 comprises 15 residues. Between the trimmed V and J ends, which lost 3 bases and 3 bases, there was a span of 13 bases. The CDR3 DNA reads TGTGCCAGCAGCTTTAAGGCCTCGGGGACAGATACGCAGTATTTT. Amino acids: CASSFKASGTDTQYF.

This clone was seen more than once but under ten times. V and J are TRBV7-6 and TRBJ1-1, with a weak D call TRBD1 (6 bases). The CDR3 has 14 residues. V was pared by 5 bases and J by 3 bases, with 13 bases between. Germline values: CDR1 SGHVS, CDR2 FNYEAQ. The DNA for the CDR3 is TGTGCCAGCAGCATACAGGGAACCGACACTGAAGCTTTCTTT. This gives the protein CASSIQGTDTEAFF.

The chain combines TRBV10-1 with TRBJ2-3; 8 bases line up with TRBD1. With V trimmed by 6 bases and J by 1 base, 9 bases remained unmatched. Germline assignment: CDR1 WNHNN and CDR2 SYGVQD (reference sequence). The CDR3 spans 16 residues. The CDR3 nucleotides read TGCGCCAGCAGCCAACAGGGGGGACTCGGCACAGATACGCAGTATTTT. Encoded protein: CASSQQGGLGTDTQYF.

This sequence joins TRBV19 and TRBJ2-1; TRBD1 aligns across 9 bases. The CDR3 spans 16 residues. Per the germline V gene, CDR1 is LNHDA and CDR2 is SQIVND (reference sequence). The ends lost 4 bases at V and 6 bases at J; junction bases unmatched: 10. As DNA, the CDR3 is TGTGCCAGTAGTAAATCACCGGGACAGGGTGGCAATGAGCAGTTCTTC. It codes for CASSKSPGQGGNEQFF.

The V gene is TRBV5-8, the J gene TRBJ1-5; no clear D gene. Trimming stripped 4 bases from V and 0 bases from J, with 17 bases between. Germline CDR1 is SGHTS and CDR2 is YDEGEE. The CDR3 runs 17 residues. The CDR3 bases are TGTGCCAGCAGCCGGGTCAACTCAGCTTTTAGCAATCAGCCCCAGCATTTT. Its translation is CASSRVNSAFSNQPQHF. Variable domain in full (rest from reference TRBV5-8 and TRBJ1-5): EAGVTQSPTHLIKTRGQQATLRCSPISGHTSVYWYQQALGLGLQFLLWYDEGEERNRGNFPPRFSGRQFPNYSSELNVNALELEDSALYLCASSRVNSAFSNQPQHFGDGTRLSIL.

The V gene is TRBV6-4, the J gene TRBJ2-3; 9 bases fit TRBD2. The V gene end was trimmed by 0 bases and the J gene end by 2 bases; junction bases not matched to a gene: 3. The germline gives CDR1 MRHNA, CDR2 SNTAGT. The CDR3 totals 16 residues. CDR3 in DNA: TGTGCCAGCAGTGACTCGAGCGGGGGGCCCACAGATACGCAGTATTTT. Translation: CASSDSSGGPTDTQYF.

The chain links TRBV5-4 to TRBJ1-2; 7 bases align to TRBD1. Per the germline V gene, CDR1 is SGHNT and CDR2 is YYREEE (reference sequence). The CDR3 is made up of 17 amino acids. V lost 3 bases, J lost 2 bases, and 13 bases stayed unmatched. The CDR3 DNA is TGTGCCAGCAGCTCCGAGGGACAGAGAAAGTTAAACTATGGCTACACCTTC. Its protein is CASSSEGQRKLNYGYTF.

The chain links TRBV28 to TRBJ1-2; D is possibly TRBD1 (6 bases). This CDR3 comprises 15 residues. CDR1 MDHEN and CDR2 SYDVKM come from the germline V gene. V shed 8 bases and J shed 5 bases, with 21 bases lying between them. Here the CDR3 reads CASGSGGGPWYGYTF. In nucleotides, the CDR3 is TGTGCCAGCGGGTCGGGGGGGGGCCCATGGTATGGCTACACCTTC.

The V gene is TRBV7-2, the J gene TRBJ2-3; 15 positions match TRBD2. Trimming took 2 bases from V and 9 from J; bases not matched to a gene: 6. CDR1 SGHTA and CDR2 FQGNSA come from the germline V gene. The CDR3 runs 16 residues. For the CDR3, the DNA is TGTGCCAGCAGCTTAAGGACTAGCGGGGGGGCCGGCACGCAGTATTTT. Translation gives CASSLRTSGGAGTQYF.

Here the CDR3 DNA reads TGTGCCAGCAGCTTTTCACTGGGAGGGAATGAGCAGTTCTTC. Translated: CASSFSLGGNEQFF. V gene TRBV7-2 combines with J gene TRBJ2-1; 7 positions match TRBD2. CDR3 size: 14 residues. Trimming removed 3 bases from V and 7 bases from J; junction bases left unmatched: 6. Germline CDR1 and CDR2: SGHTA and FQGNSA. The variable domain in full, with the rest retrieved from reference TRBV7-2 and TRBJ2-1, is GAGVSQSPSNKVTEKGKDVELRCDPISGHTALYWYRQSLGQGLEFLIYFQGNSAPDKSGLPSDRFSAERTGGSVSTLTIQRTQQEDSAVYLCASSFSLGGNEQFFGPGTRLTVL.

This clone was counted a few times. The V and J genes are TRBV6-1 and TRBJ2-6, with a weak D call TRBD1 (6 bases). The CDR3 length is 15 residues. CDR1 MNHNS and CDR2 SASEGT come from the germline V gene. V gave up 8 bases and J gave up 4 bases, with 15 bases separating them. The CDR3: CASRDTRTGANVLTF. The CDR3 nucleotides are TGTGCCAGCCGGGACACCCGGACCGGGGCCAACGTCCTGACTTTC.

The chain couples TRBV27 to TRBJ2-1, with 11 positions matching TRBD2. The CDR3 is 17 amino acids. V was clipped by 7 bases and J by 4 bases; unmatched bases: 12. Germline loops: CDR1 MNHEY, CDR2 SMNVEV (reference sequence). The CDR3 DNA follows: TGTGCCAGCATTACACCGACTAGCGGGGTAACTTACAATGAGCAGTTCTTC. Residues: CASITPTSGVTYNEQFF.

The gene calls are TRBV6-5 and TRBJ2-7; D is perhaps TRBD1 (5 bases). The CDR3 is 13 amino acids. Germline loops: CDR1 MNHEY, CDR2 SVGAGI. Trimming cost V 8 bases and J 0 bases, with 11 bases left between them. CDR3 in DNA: TGTGCCAGCGGGGCAGACATCTCCTACGAGCAGTACTTC. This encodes CASGADISYEQYF.

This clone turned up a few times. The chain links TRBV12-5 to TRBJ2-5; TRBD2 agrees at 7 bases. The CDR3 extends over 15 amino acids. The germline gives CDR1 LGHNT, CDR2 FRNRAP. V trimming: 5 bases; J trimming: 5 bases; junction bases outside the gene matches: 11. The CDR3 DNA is TGTGCTAGTGGTCGGGGAGGGGTAGGGTACGAGACCCAGTACTTC. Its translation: CASGRGGVGYETQYF. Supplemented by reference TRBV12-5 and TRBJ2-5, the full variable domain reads DARVTQTPRHKVTEMGQEVTMRCQPILGHNTVFWYRQTMMQGLELLAYFRNRAPLDDSGMPKDRFSAEMPDATLATLKIQPSEPRDSAVYFCASGRGGVGYETQYFGPGTRLLVL.

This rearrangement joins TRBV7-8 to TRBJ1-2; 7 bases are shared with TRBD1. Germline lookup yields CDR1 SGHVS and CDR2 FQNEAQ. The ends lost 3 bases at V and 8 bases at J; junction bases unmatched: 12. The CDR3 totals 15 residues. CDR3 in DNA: TGTGCCAGCAGCTTCTCGGGAAGGGGGCCTTCGGGCTACACCTTC. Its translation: CASSFSGRGPSGYTF.

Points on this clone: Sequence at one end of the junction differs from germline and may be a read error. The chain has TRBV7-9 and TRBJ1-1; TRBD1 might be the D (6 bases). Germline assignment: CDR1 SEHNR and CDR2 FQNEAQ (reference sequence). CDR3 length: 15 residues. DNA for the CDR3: TGTTCCAGCAGCTTAGGGGGGGGCAGGGACACTGAAGCTTTCTTT. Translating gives CSSSLGGGRDTEAFF.

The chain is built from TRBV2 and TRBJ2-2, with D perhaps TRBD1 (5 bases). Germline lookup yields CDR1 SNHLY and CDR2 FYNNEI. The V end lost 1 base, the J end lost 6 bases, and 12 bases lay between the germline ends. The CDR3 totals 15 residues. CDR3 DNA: TGTGCCAGCAGTGAAGGCAGGGTGAAGGCCGGGGAGCTGTTTTTT. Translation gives CASSEGRVKAGELFF.

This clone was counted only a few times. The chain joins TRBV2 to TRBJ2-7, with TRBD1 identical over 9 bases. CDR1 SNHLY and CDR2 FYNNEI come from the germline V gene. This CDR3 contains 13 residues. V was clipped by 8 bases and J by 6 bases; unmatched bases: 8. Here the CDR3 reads CASRDRVVGEQYF. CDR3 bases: TGTGCCAGCCGGGACAGGGTAGTGGGCGAGCAGTACTTC.

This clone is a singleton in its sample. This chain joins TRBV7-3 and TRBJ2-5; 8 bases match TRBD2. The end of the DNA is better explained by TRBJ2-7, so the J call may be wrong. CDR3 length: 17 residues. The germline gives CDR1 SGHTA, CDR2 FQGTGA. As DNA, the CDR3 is TGTGCCAGCAGCTGGGGCCCTAGGACTAGCCATTTCGACGAGCAGTACTTC. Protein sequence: CASSWGPRTSHFDEQYF.